This record concerns one TCR beta chain sequence. Its antigen is still unknown. The data were taken from a study of glioma-infiltrating T cells. Findings and limits, study-wide: Very few CDR3 sequences were shared between tissue and blood. Gliomas, especially low-grade, showed above-expected tissue-blood divergence; non-neoplastic patients showed below.

Per the germline V gene, CDR1 is SEHNR and CDR2 is FQNEAQ (reference sequence). CDR3 size: 14 residues. Trimming stripped 5 bases from V and 6 bases from J, with 14 bases between. The iRepertoire nested amplicon-rescue multiplex PCR amplified TCR alpha and beta CDR3s from RNA. For one-step reverse transcription and amplification, 100-400 ng of tissue mRNA or PBMC total RNA was used. MiXCR was run by TCRdb on the multiplex PCR reads, yielding one entry per CDR3 protein. The sample shows about 140,000 distinct CDR3 sequences, about 39% of them seen only once. The source of this sequence is a human donor with low-grade glioma or glioblastoma, undergoing nonglioma brain surgery, or in good health (not recorded which). The sample comprised glioma tissue, nonneoplastic brain tissue, or PBMCs (not recorded which). The V gene is TRBV7-9, the J gene TRBJ2-1; D is tentatively TRBD1 or TRBD2 (5 bases each). The CDR3 DNA is TGTGCCAGCAGCCATACCATGAGGGGCAATGAGCAGTTCTTC. Protein product: CASSHTMRGNEQFF. Full variable domain (rest looked up from reference TRBV7-9 and TRBJ2-1): DTGVSQNPRHKITKRGQNVTFRCDPISEHNRLYWYRQTLGQGPEFLTYFQNEAQLEKSRLLSDRFSAERPKGSFSTLEIQRTEQGDSAMYLCASSHTMRGNEQFFGPGTRLTVL.